A single T cell receptor beta chain is shown here with its context. The sample comes from a study of T cell repertoires in ileal Crohn's disease. The time point is: neoterminal ileum biopsy at postoperative endoscopy, about 6 months after surgery. Included were adult ileal or ileocolonic Crohn's patients indicated for ileocolonic resection. The protocol was immunoSEQ multiplex PCR, while the TCRdb copy is restricted to in-frame clones and leaves out a portion. The table shows 10,000 or so clones, with 70% to 80% occurring only once. This TCR came from an adult with Crohn's disease. Sequenced material: ileal tissue.

CDR3 in amino acids: CASSLTTGGTGELFF. The CDR3 bases are TGTGCCAGCAGCTTAACAACAGGGGGAACCGGGGAGCTGTTTTTT. The genes are TRBV7-3 and TRBJ2-2; TRBD1 aligns across 8 bases. The germline V gene encodes CDR1 SGHTA and CDR2 FQGTGA. Germline trimming cut 0 bases from V and 5 bases from J; bases unmatched to any gene: 2. The CDR3 contains 15 residues. Full variable domain (missing parts from reference TRBV7-3 and TRBJ2-2): GAGVSQTPSNKVTEKGKYVELRCDPISGHTALYWYRQSLGQGPEFLIYFQGTGAADDSGLPNDRFFAVRPEGSVSTLKIQRTERGDSAVYLCASSLTTGGTGELFFGEGSRLTVL.